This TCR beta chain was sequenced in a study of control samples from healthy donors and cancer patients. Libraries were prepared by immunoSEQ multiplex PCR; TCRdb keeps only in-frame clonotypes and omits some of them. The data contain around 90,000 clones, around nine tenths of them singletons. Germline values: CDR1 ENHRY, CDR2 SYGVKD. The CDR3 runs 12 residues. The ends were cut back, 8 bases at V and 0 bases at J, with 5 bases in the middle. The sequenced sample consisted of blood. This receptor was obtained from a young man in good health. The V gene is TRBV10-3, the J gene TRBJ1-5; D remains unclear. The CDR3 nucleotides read TGTGCCATCGGTAATAGCAATCAGCCCCAGCATTTT. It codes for CAIGNSNQPQHF.